This TCR beta chain was found in a study of T cells after yellow fever vaccination. Notes on the study in general: It was a weaker secondary response, yet one that peaked faster, at day 5 versus 15.

This clonotype was counted only a few times. Its antigen remains unknown. The CDR3 has 17 residues. Germline V gene sequence: CDR1 MDHEN, CDR2 SYDVKM. The germline V and J ends were trimmed by 2 bases and 8 bases, with 24 bases remaining between them. TCRdb reanalysed the 5' RACE reads using MiXCR and keeps one entry per CDR3 protein. The sample contains about 630,000 distinct CDR3 sequences, 9% to 15% of which appear only once. Here the sequenced sample was PBMCs, taken on the day of the yellow fever booster vaccination. V is TRBV28 and J is TRBJ1-2; D remains unclear. The source is a man aged 30-40 years who received the YFV17D yellow fever vaccine. CDR3 amino acids: CASSLPRLLTMGDGYTF. The CDR3 DNA sequence: TGTGCCAGCAGTTTACCAAGGTTATTAACTATGGGAGACGGCTACACCTTC.